This T cell receptor beta chain was profiled in a study of CD8 T cells in ankylosing spondylitis. On this clonotype: Its target is not known.

Construction of TCR beta libraries was performed using quantitative 5'-RACE with molecular barcodes. TCRdb independently ran MiXCR on the 5' RACE reads; one entry per CDR3 protein. The table has 390,000 or so distinct CDR3 sequences, around 20% seen once. General study results and limits: Roughly 8 highly homologous variants made up a TCR beta motif, and this motif appeared characteristic of ankylosing spondylitis blood. Reported data indicate significant enrichment of disease-linked clones within matched ankylosing spondylitis synovial fluid. Clones linked to the disease showed a CD8+ phenotype. They occurred at relatively low frequencies in peripheral blood. Reactive arthritis synovial fluid and blood were previously reported to contain some motif variants.

V trimming: 6 bases; J trimming: 6 bases; junction bases outside the gene matches: 4. This CDR3 spans 13 amino acids. Germline values: CDR1 MNHEY, CDR2 SMNVEV (reference sequence). The V gene is TRBV27, the J gene TRBJ1-5; TRBD1 matches 8 bases. The specimen sequenced was blood, either unsorted or a sorted T cell fraction (not recorded which). The receptor was derived from a male donor with ankylosing spondylitis. CDR3 nucleotides: TGTGCCAGCAGACAGGGGGTTCGTCAGCCCCAGCATTTT. It yields the protein CASRQGVRQPQHF.